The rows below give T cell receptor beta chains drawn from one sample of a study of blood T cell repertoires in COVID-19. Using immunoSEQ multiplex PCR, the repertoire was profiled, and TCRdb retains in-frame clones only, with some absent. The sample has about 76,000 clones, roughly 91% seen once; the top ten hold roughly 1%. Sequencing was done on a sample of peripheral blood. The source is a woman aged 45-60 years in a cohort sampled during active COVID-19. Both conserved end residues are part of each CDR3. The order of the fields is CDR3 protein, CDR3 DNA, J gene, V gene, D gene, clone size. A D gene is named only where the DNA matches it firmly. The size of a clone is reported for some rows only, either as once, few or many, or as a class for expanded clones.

CDR3aa: CASSLLDSFSLTDTQYF; CDR3nt: TGTGCCAGCAGTCTTTTGGACTCATTTAGCCTCACAGATACGCAGTATTTT; j_gene: TRBJ2-3; v_gene: TRBV28; d_gene: NA; abundance: NA
CDR3aa: CASSPRPSGRQETQYF; CDR3nt: TGTGCCAGCTCACCACGTCCGAGCGGGAGGCAAGAGACCCAGTACTTC; j_gene: TRBJ2-5; v_gene: TRBV18; d_gene: TRBD2; abundance: NA
CDR3aa: CASSRAGTILNTDTQYF; CDR3nt: TGTGCCAGCAGCCGTGCCGGGACTATCCTTAACACAGATACGCAGTATTTT; j_gene: TRBJ2-3; v_gene: TRBV7-8; d_gene: TRBD2; abundance: NA
CDR3aa: CASTTAGTTIAAFF; CDR3nt: TGTGCCAGCACCACGGCAGGGACTACTATCGCGGCTTTCTTT; j_gene: TRBJ1-1; v_gene: TRBV6-5; d_gene: NA; abundance: NA
CDR3aa: CASSLGTGGVINYGYTF; CDR3nt: TGTGCCAGCAGTCTGGGGACAGGGGGAGTAATCAACTATGGCTACACCTTC; j_gene: TRBJ1-2; v_gene: TRBV28; d_gene: TRBD1; abundance: NA
CDR3aa: CASSMEVSYNSPLHF; CDR3nt: TGTGCCAGTAGTATGGAGGTCTCCTATAATTCACCCCTCCACTTT; j_gene: TRBJ1-6; v_gene: TRBV19; d_gene: NA; abundance: NA
CDR3aa: CASSPSSAQSTQYF; CDR3nt: TGTGCCAGCAGCCCGTCTAGCGCCCAGTCGACCCAGTACTTC; j_gene: TRBJ2-5; v_gene: TRBV7-2; d_gene: NA; abundance: NA
CDR3aa: CASSGVRTDTQYF; CDR3nt: TGTGCCAGTAGCGGAGTTCGCACAGATACGCAGTATTTT; j_gene: TRBJ2-3; v_gene: TRBV19; d_gene: NA; abundance: NA
CDR3aa: CASSLVSSGGPYEQYF; CDR3nt: TGTGCCAGCAGCTTAGTGTCTAGCGGGGGCCCCTACGAGCAGTACTTC; j_gene: TRBJ2-7; v_gene: TRBV7-6; d_gene: TRBD2; abundance: once
CDR3aa: CATSRGLDPDTQYF; CDR3nt: TGTGCCACCAGCAGAGGACTAGACCCAGATACGCAGTATTTT; j_gene: TRBJ2-3; v_gene: TRBV15; d_gene: NA; abundance: NA
CDR3aa: CASQGTSANTGELFF; CDR3nt: TGTGCTTCTCAGGGGACTAGCGCGAACACCGGGGAGCTGTTTTTT; j_gene: TRBJ2-2; v_gene: TRBV27; d_gene: TRBD2; abundance: NA
CDR3aa: CASSNLGTSRDNEQFF; CDR3nt: TGTGCCAGCAGTAACCTCGGGACTAGCAGGGACAATGAGCAGTTCTTC; j_gene: TRBJ2-1; v_gene: TRBV28; d_gene: TRBD2; abundance: NA
CDR3aa: CASTQGERGPGYTF; CDR3nt: TGTGCCAGCACGCAGGGGGAGCGGGGGCCTGGCTACACCTTC; j_gene: TRBJ1-2; v_gene: TRBV2; d_gene: TRBD1; abundance: NA
CDR3aa: CASSPGTGTNYGYTF; CDR3nt: TGTGCCAGCAGTCCTGGGACAGGAACTAACTATGGCTACACCTTC; j_gene: TRBJ1-2; v_gene: TRBV9; d_gene: TRBD1; abundance: NA
CDR3aa: CASSVPGEGSAEEETQYF; CDR3nt: TGCGCCAGCAGTGTCCCCGGGGAGGGTAGTGCCGAGGAGGAGACCCAGTACTTC; j_gene: TRBJ2-5; v_gene: TRBV10-2; d_gene: TRBD2; abundance: NA
CDR3aa: CASSETSGGYNEQFF; CDR3nt: TGCGCCAGCAGTGAAACCTCCGGGGGCTACAATGAGCAGTTCTTC; j_gene: TRBJ2-1; v_gene: TRBV10-1; d_gene: NA; abundance: NA
CDR3aa: CASSFAGGDTQYF; CDR3nt: TGTGCCAGCAGCTTCGCGGGAGGGGATACGCAGTATTTT; j_gene: TRBJ2-3; v_gene: TRBV7-2; d_gene: TRBD2; abundance: NA
CDR3aa: CASSLGQSTNYGYTF; CDR3nt: TGCGCCAGCAGCTTGGGTCAGTCGACTAACTATGGCTACACCTTC; j_gene: TRBJ1-2; v_gene: TRBV5-1; d_gene: NA; abundance: NA
CDR3aa: CASSSYSGGGQPQHF; CDR3nt: TGTGCCAGCAGTTCCTACTCCGGGGGGGGACAGCCCCAGCATTTT; j_gene: TRBJ1-5; v_gene: TRBV28; d_gene: NA; abundance: few
CDR3aa: CASSQDRSLAGDESEQFF; CDR3nt: TGTGCCAGCAGCCAAGATCGGTCACTAGCGGGAGACGAGAGTGAGCAGTTCTTC; j_gene: TRBJ2-1; v_gene: TRBV14; d_gene: TRBD2; abundance: NA
CDR3aa: CASSFSGAVVEANYGYTF; CDR3nt: TGTGCCAGCAGCTTCAGCGGCGCGGTCGTCGAAGCTAACTATGGCTACACCTTC; j_gene: TRBJ1-2; v_gene: TRBV7-9; d_gene: NA; abundance: NA
CDR3aa: CATSDFLAGGPVGELFF; CDR3nt: TGTGCCACCAGTGATTTCTTAGCGGGAGGGCCGGTCGGGGAGCTGTTTTTT; j_gene: TRBJ2-2; v_gene: TRBV24-1; d_gene: TRBD2; abundance: NA
CDR3aa: CASLVRSQRDQETQYF; CDR3nt: TGTGCCAGTCTCGTACGGAGTCAGCGGGACCAAGAGACCCAGTACTTC; j_gene: TRBJ2-5; v_gene: TRBV27; d_gene: NA; abundance: NA
CDR3aa: CASSLESGWGQGQGGYTF; CDR3nt: TGTGCCAGCAGCTTAGAATCGGGTTGGGGACAGGGCCAAGGGGGCTACACCTTC; j_gene: TRBJ1-2; v_gene: TRBV7-9; d_gene: TRBD1; abundance: NA
CDR3aa: CASSPLKEGVGYTF; CDR3nt: TGTGCCAGCTCACCACTGAAGGAGGGAGTAGGTTACACCTTC; j_gene: TRBJ1-2; v_gene: TRBV18; d_gene: NA; abundance: NA
CDR3aa: CASSYDLGQGGSKNIQYF; CDR3nt: TGTGCCAGCAGTTACGATTTAGGACAGGGGGGCTCTAAAAACATTCAGTACTTC; j_gene: TRBJ2-4; v_gene: TRBV6-2/TRBV6-3; d_gene: TRBD1; abundance: NA
CDR3aa: CASSATGIYGYTF; CDR3nt: TGTGCCAGCAGCGCTACAGGGATCTATGGCTACACCTTC; j_gene: TRBJ1-2; v_gene: TRBV7-9; d_gene: NA; abundance: NA
CDR3aa: CASSLADREDQPQHF; CDR3nt: TGCGCCAGCAGCCTAGCTGACAGGGAGGATCAGCCCCAGCATTTT; j_gene: TRBJ1-5; v_gene: TRBV4-1; d_gene: TRBD1; abundance: NA
CDR3aa: CASSFLAGRDNEQFF; CDR3nt: TGTGCCAGCAGCTTCCTAGCGGGAAGGGACAATGAGCAGTTCTTC; j_gene: TRBJ2-1; v_gene: TRBV7-3; d_gene: TRBD2; abundance: NA
CDR3aa: CASRPGQNTGELFF; CDR3nt: TGTGCCAGCAGACCAGGACAAAACACCGGGGAGCTGTTTTTT; j_gene: TRBJ2-2; v_gene: TRBV27; d_gene: NA; abundance: NA
CDR3aa: CASSYGFGGVQETQYF; CDR3nt: TGTGCCAGCAGTTACGGATTCGGCGGGGTTCAAGAGACCCAGTACTTC; j_gene: TRBJ2-5; v_gene: TRBV6-5; d_gene: NA; abundance: NA
CDR3aa: CASSQARYGSSYNEQFF; CDR3nt: TGTGCCAGCAGCCAGGCGAGGTACGGGAGCTCCTACAATGAGCAGTTCTTC; j_gene: TRBJ2-1; v_gene: TRBV3-1/TRBV3-2; d_gene: NA; abundance: NA
CDR3aa: CASSLYSGPYEQYF; CDR3nt: TGTGCCAGCAGCTTATATAGCGGTCCCTACGAGCAGTACTTC; j_gene: TRBJ2-7; v_gene: TRBV7-3; d_gene: NA; abundance: NA
CDR3aa: CASSSRGSSYEQYF; CDR3nt: TGTGCCAGCAGCTCGCGCGGGAGCTCCTACGAGCAGTACTTC; j_gene: TRBJ2-7; v_gene: TRBV5-4; d_gene: TRBD2; abundance: NA
CDR3aa: CATSRDRGPFYGYTF; CDR3nt: TGTGCCACCAGCAGAGATCGAGGGCCTTTCTATGGCTACACCTTC; j_gene: TRBJ1-2; v_gene: TRBV15; d_gene: NA; abundance: NA
CDR3aa: CASSPELAGSYNEQFF; CDR3nt: TGTGCCAGCAGTCCGGAACTAGCGGGCTCCTACAATGAGCAGTTCTTC; j_gene: TRBJ2-1; v_gene: TRBV27; d_gene: TRBD2; abundance: NA
CDR3aa: CASSYSGGTYEQYF; CDR3nt: TGTGCCAGCAGTTATAGCGGGGGTACCTACGAGCAGTACTTC; j_gene: TRBJ2-7; v_gene: TRBV6-5; d_gene: TRBD2; abundance: NA
CDR3aa: CASSFWRSGQGAGQYF; CDR3nt: TGTGCCAGCAGTTTCTGGCGTAGCGGACAGGGGGCCGGGCAGTACTTC; j_gene: TRBJ2-7; v_gene: TRBV28; d_gene: TRBD1; abundance: NA
CDR3aa: CASSLGQGNEKLFF; CDR3nt: TGCGCCAGCAGCTTGGGACAGGGGAATGAAAAACTGTTTTTT; j_gene: TRBJ1-4; v_gene: TRBV5-1; d_gene: TRBD1; abundance: NA
CDR3aa: CASRGTGPIEGPNTGELFF; CDR3nt: TGTGCCAGCAGGGGGACAGGGCCCATCGAAGGTCCGAACACCGGGGAGCTGTTTTTT; j_gene: TRBJ2-2; v_gene: TRBV2; d_gene: TRBD1; abundance: NA
CDR3aa: CAWTSREKLFF; CDR3nt: TGTGCCTGGACGTCCAGGGAAAAACTGTTTTTT; j_gene: TRBJ1-4; v_gene: TRBV30; d_gene: NA; abundance: few
CDR3aa: CASSPTGANVLTF; CDR3nt: TGTGCCAGCAGCCCTACTGGGGCCAACGTCCTGACTTTC; j_gene: TRBJ2-6; v_gene: TRBV7-9; d_gene: NA; abundance: NA
CDR3aa: CARRTEFYGYTF; CDR3nt: TGTGCCCGCAGGACAGAATTCTATGGCTACACCTTC; j_gene: TRBJ1-2; v_gene: TRBV30; d_gene: NA; abundance: NA
CDR3aa: CATSEGQDVQETQYF; CDR3nt: TGTGCCACCAGTGAGGGACAGGACGTCCAAGAGACCCAGTACTTC; j_gene: TRBJ2-5; v_gene: TRBV24-1; d_gene: TRBD1; abundance: NA
CDR3aa: CASNGKGRTRGNEQFF; CDR3nt: TGTGCCAGCAATGGGAAAGGGAGGACGAGGGGCAATGAGCAGTTCTTC; j_gene: TRBJ2-1; v_gene: TRBV14; d_gene: NA; abundance: NA
CDR3aa: CASSSTSGSRDEQFF; CDR3nt: TGTGCCAGCAGCTCGACTAGCGGGAGTCGGGATGAGCAGTTCTTC; j_gene: TRBJ2-1; v_gene: TRBV28; d_gene: TRBD2; abundance: NA
CDR3aa: CASARTGTGDSPLHF; CDR3nt: TGTGCCAGCGCAAGGACCGGGACAGGGGATTCACCCCTCCACTTT; j_gene: TRBJ1-6; v_gene: TRBV9; d_gene: TRBD1; abundance: NA
CDR3aa: CASSSPGPYYNEQFF; CDR3nt: TGCGCCAGCAGCTCCCCAGGGCCTTACTACAATGAGCAGTTCTTC; j_gene: TRBJ2-1; v_gene: TRBV5-1; d_gene: NA; abundance: NA
CDR3aa: CASSMRTGQGSGYTF; CDR3nt: TGTGCCAGTAGTATGAGGACGGGACAGGGGAGCGGCTACACCTTC; j_gene: TRBJ1-2; v_gene: TRBV19; d_gene: TRBD1; abundance: NA
CDR3aa: CATSRDIVAGELFF; CDR3nt: TGTGCCACCAGCAGAGATATAGTGGCCGGGGAGCTGTTTTTT; j_gene: TRBJ2-2; v_gene: TRBV15; d_gene: NA; abundance: NA
CDR3aa: CASSLGGGAYNEQFF; CDR3nt: TGTGCCAGCAGCTTAGGAGGGGGGGCCTACAATGAGCAGTTCTTC; j_gene: TRBJ2-1; v_gene: TRBV11-3; d_gene: NA; abundance: NA
CDR3aa: CASGTPRLRMGQYF; CDR3nt: TGTGCCAGCGGGACACCCAGACTTCGGATGGGGCAGTATTTT; j_gene: TRBJ2-3; v_gene: TRBV27; d_gene: NA; abundance: NA
CDR3aa: CASSPGQGAGDTQYF; CDR3nt: TGTGCCAGCAGCCCCGGACAGGGGGCAGGAGATACGCAGTATTTT; j_gene: TRBJ2-3; v_gene: TRBV2; d_gene: TRBD1; abundance: once
CDR3aa: CASSLFGLATTDTQYF; CDR3nt: TGTGCCAGCAGTTTATTTGGGCTAGCGACCACAGATACGCAGTATTTT; j_gene: TRBJ2-3; v_gene: TRBV27; d_gene: NA; abundance: NA
CDR3aa: CASSLVGGRNTGELFF; CDR3nt: TGCGCCAGCAGCTTGGTCGGCGGGAGGAACACCGGGGAGCTGTTTTTT; j_gene: TRBJ2-2; v_gene: TRBV5-1; d_gene: TRBD2; abundance: NA
CDR3aa: CASSLRRLRETQYF; CDR3nt: TGTGCCAGCAGCCTGAGGCGCCTCCGGGAGACCCAGTACTTC; j_gene: TRBJ2-5; v_gene: TRBV7-2; d_gene: NA; abundance: few
CDR3aa: CASSPPGMGGYEQYF; CDR3nt: TGTGCCAGCTCACCACCGGGGATGGGGGGCTACGAGCAGTACTTC; j_gene: TRBJ2-7; v_gene: TRBV18; d_gene: NA; abundance: NA